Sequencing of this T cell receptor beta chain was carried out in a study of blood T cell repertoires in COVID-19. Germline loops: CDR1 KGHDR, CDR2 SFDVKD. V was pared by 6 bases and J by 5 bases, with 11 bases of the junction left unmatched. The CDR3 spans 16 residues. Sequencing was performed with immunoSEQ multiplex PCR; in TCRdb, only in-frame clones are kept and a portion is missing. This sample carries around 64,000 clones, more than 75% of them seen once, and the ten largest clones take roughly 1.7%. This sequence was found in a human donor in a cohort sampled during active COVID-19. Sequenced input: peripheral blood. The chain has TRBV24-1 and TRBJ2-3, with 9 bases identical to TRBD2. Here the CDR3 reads CATSQGGRAGVDTQYF. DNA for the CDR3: TGTGCCACCAGTCAAGGCGGGAGGGCCGGAGTAGATACGCAGTATTTT.